The 30 T cell receptor beta chains listed next were all sequenced from one sample in a study of shared clonotypes between healthy human individuals (dated by TCRdb to 2018 to 2021). CD8 naive samples were obtained by positive selection for CCR7 among CD45RO-negative cells, yielding a CD45RA+CCR7+ population from which TemRA cells were excluded. To prepare the library, the immunoSEQ multiplex PCR assay was applied. TCRdb obtained this table from immuneACCESS and retained in-frame rearrangements with V and J assigned. These tables miss some clones; where compared with another copy, unresolved V genes account for less than half of the shortfall, and the remainder is unexplained. The table for this sample lists approximately 650,000 clones; around 95% of them were counted only once. The top ten clones comprise roughly 0.1% of the sample. What was sequenced was naive CD8+ T cells sorted from blood. The cell subset or site label, read with the paper, signifies: CD45RA+CCR7+. Every receptor here comes from a woman between 25 and 40 years old in good health.

This rearrangement joins TRBV30 to TRBJ2-5, with 9 bases fitting TRBD1. Germline-derived CDR1 and CDR2 are GTSNPN and SVGIG (reference sequence). The CDR3 is 15 amino acids. V was pared by 5 bases and J by 5 bases, with 12 bases of the junction left unmatched. The CDR3 loop is CAWVPGQGSWETQYF. CDR3 bases: TGTGCCTGGGTCCCGGGACAGGGATCGTGGGAGACCCAGTACTTC.

The chain uses TRBV28 and TRBJ1-4; 8 nucleotides line up with TRBD1. The CDR3 runs 17 residues. Germline CDR1 and CDR2: MDHEN and SYDVKM. V lost 4 bases and J lost 3; bases outside the gene matches: 10. CDR3 amino acids: CASSSGTGSMSNEKLFF. CDR3 coding DNA: TGTGCCAGCAGTTCCGGGACAGGAAGTATGTCTAATGAAAAACTGTTTTTT.

The rearrangement links TRBV11-2 to TRBJ2-4, with D maybe TRBD1 (6 bases). The CDR3 is made up of 15 amino acids. V lost 0 bases, J lost 0 bases, and 6 bases lay in between. Germline-derived CDR1 and CDR2 are SGHAT and FQNNGV. The CDR3: CASSLEGGAKNIQYF. The CDR3 DNA is TGTGCCAGCAGCTTAGAAGGGGGAGCCAAAAACATTCAGTACTTC.

The CDR3 here is CASSLSGTSYEQYF. CDR3 nucleotides: TGTGCCAGCAGCCTTAGCGGGACCTCCTACGAGCAGTACTTC. This chain uses TRBV9 with TRBJ2-7, with 8 bases lining up with TRBD2. The J segment lost 0 bases and the V segment lost 4 bases, leaving 3 bases of the junction unmatched. The CDR3 sequence is 14 residues long. The germline V gene encodes CDR1 SGDLS and CDR2 YYNGEE.

The CDR3 here is CASSLRGPFSYEQYF. In nucleotides, the CDR3 is TGTGCCAGCAGTTTAAGGGGACCCTTCTCCTACGAGCAGTACTTC. This chain links TRBV27 with TRBJ2-7; D is tentatively TRBD1 or TRBD2 (5 bases each). The V end was cut by 2 bases, the J end by 0 bases, with 11 bases between. Germline values: CDR1 MNHEY, CDR2 SMNVEV (reference sequence). The CDR3 has 15 amino acids.

This rearrangement joins TRBV5-1 to TRBJ2-1; TRBD2 aligns across 12 bases. The CDR3 runs to 14 residues. V lost 7 bases and J lost 8; bases outside the gene matches: 7. The germline V gene encodes CDR1 SGHRS and CDR2 YFSETQ. CDR3 protein: CASGRASGRDEQFF. CDR3 nucleotides: TGCGCCAGCGGGCGGGCTAGCGGGAGGGATGAGCAGTTCTTC.

The rearrangement joins TRBV13 to TRBJ2-3, with no clear D. There are 12 residues in the CDR3. Trimming removed 4 bases from V and 2 bases from J, with 4 bases in between. The germline CDR1 and CDR2 sequences are PRHDT and FYEKMQ (reference sequence). This chain's CDR3 is CASSYHTDTQYF. DNA of the CDR3: TGTGCCAGCAGCTACCACACAGATACGCAGTATTTT.

The rearrangement joins TRBV13 to TRBJ1-2, with a weak D call TRBD1 (5 bases). The CDR3 totals 13 residues. V lost 0 bases and J 7 bases, leaving 9 bases between the germline ends. In germline, CDR1 is PRHDT, CDR2 FYEKMQ (reference sequence). This CDR3 reads CASSLGRESGYTF. CDR3 nucleotide sequence: TGTGCCAGCAGCTTAGGCAGGGAAAGTGGCTACACCTTC. The entire variable domain, with the rest obtained from reference TRBV13 and TRBJ1-2, is as follows: AAGVIQSPRHLIKEKRETATLKCYPIPRHDTVYWYQQGPGQDPQFLISFYEKMQSDKGSIPDRFSAQQFSDYHSELNMSSLELGDSALYFCASSLGRESGYTFGSGTRLTVV.

The V call is TRBV19, the J call TRBJ2-2, with no clear D. From germline, CDR1 is LNHDA and CDR2 SQIVND (reference sequence). Deletions cut 1 base from V and 4 bases from J, with 10 bases between. The CDR3 contains 15 residues. The CDR3 loop reads CASSIVGSRTGELFF. CDR3 coding DNA: TGTGCCAGTAGTATAGTAGGGTCCCGCACCGGGGAGCTGTTTTTT.

The genes are TRBV28 and TRBJ1-1; TRBD1 might be the D (6 bases). Germline lookup yields CDR1 MDHEN and CDR2 SYDVKM. The CDR3 spans 14 residues. Trimming took 5 bases from V and 1 from J, leaving 11 bases between them. CDR3 bases: TGTGCCAGCAGTCCCTTACAGGGGAACACTGAAGCTTTCTTT. This translates into CASSPLQGNTEAFF.

The rearrangement joins TRBV6-1 to TRBJ2-3; no clear D gene. The CDR3 has 17 amino acids. V lost 2 bases and J lost 6, with 21 bases in between. Germline CDR1 reads MNHNS; CDR2 reads SASEGT. The CDR3, as DNA: TGTGCCAGCAGTGAACTCGTAAGAGCGCTCAGTGGGGATACGCAGTATTTT. Its translation is CASSELVRALSGDTQYF.

The CDR3 here is CASSHTGASSGEQYF. The CDR3 bases are TGTGCCAGTAGTCATACAGGGGCCTCGTCGGGTGAGCAGTACTTC. This rearrangement joins TRBV19 to TRBJ2-7; 7 nucleotides agree with TRBD1. Germline values: CDR1 LNHDA, CDR2 SQIVND (reference sequence). The CDR3 runs to 15 residues. The J segment lost 7 bases and the V segment lost 5 bases, leaving 14 bases of the junction unmatched. The full variable domain, its missing parts supplied by reference TRBV19 and TRBJ2-7, is DGGITQSPKYLFRKEGQNVTLSCEQNLNHDAMYWYRQDPGQGLRLIYYSQIVNDFQKGDIAEGYSVSREKKESFPLTVTSAQKNPTAFYLCASSHTGASSGEQYFGPGTRLTVT.

V and J are TRBV11-2 and TRBJ2-7, with 9 bases that match TRBD1. The germline V gene encodes CDR1 SGHAT and CDR2 FQNNGV. V shed 8 bases, J shed 4 bases, and the junction held 18 bases outside the gene matches. The CDR3 has 17 amino acids. The CDR3 DNA sequence: TGTGCCAGCGTCCGGGACAGGGTAGGGATGATAGGTTACGAGCAGTACTTC. Its protein is CASVRDRVGMIGYEQYF.

The chain employs TRBV7-9 and TRBJ1-5, with D tentatively TRBD1 (5 bases). From germline, CDR1 is SEHNR and CDR2 FQNEAQ (reference sequence). The CDR3 covers 15 residues. V was pared by 5 bases and J by 7 bases, with 18 bases between. CDR3 amino acids: CASSNSEGPDQPQHF. CDR3 sequence (DNA): TGTGCCAGCAGCAACTCGGAGGGGCCGGACCAGCCCCAGCATTTT. The full variable domain, its missing parts supplied by reference TRBV7-9 and TRBJ1-5, is DTGVSQNPRHKITKRGQNVTFRCDPISEHNRLYWYRQTLGQGPEFLTYFQNEAQLEKSRLLSDRFSAERPKGSFSTLEIQRTEQGDSAMYLCASSNSEGPDQPQHFGDGTRLSIL.

This chain connects TRBV6-5 to TRBJ1-1; unclear D gene. Germline CDR1 and CDR2: MNHEY and SVGAGI. V dropped 2 bases and J dropped 9 bases, with 13 bases sitting between them. The CDR3 is made up of 13 amino acids. Here the CDR3 DNA reads TGTGCCAGCAGTTACCGGGTCCTGGGGAAAGCTTTCTTT. Its protein product is CASSYRVLGKAFF.

This clone appeared a single time. V usage is TRBV9 and J usage is TRBJ2-1; 8 positions agree with TRBD2. The germline V gene has CDR1 SGDLS and CDR2 YYNGEE. This CDR3 comprises 16 residues. Losses at the gene ends were 4 bases for V and 8 bases for J; bases not matched to a gene: 14. CDR3 amino acids: CASSSTGASGSHEQFF. The DNA for the CDR3 is TGTGCCAGCAGCTCCACTGGGGCAAGCGGGAGTCATGAGCAGTTCTTC.

The chain joins TRBV2 to TRBJ2-1; D uncertain. Germline CDR1 is SNHLY and CDR2 is FYNNEI. Trimming shortened V by 7 bases and J by 10 bases, and 11 bases separated the two germline ends. The CDR3 runs to 11 residues. For the CDR3, the DNA is TGTGCCAGCACTCAAACTGGCGAGCAGTTCTTC. Translated, it gives CASTQTGEQFF.

This sequence joins TRBV28 and TRBJ2-7, with TRBD2 matching over 13 bases. Trimming removed 8 bases from V and 7 bases from J; junction bases left unmatched: 5. The germline V gene encodes CDR1 MDHEN and CDR2 SYDVKM. This CDR3 region has 13 residues. CDR3 residues: CASGGTSGKEQYF. The DNA for the CDR3 is TGTGCCAGCGGGGGGACTAGCGGGAAAGAGCAGTACTTC.

The chain has TRBV13 and TRBJ1-2; D is unclear. Germline V CDR1 and CDR2: PRHDT, FYEKMQ (reference sequence). This CDR3 has 16 residues. V gave up 5 bases and J gave up 2 bases, with 18 bases separating them. The CDR3 here is CASSPHFRPHNYGYTF. In nucleotides, the CDR3 is TGTGCCAGCAGCCCACATTTTAGACCCCACAACTATGGCTACACCTTC.

The V gene is TRBV20-1, the J gene TRBJ2-1; D remains ambiguous. Germline V gene lookup returns CDR1 DFQATT and CDR2 SNEGSKA (reference sequence). The V end was cut by 6 bases, the J end by 3 bases, with 6 bases between. There are 11 residues in the CDR3. The DNA of the CDR3 is TGCAGTGCAAATGTCTACAATGAGCAGTTCTTC. Residues: CSANVYNEQFF.

The chain employs TRBV13 and TRBJ2-2, with 8 bases fitting TRBD1. The germline V gene encodes CDR1 PRHDT and CDR2 FYEKMQ (reference sequence). The V gene end was trimmed by 4 bases and the J gene end by 7 bases; junction bases not matched to a gene: 14. This CDR3 has 17 residues. CDR3 loop: CASSSGETGALNGELFF. The CDR3 nucleotides are TGTGCCAGCAGCTCTGGGGAGACAGGGGCCCTCAACGGGGAGCTGTTTTTT.

The J gene is TRBJ2-2, the V gene TRBV7-6; D is ambiguous. The V gene lost 5 bases and the J gene lost 4 bases, with 5 bases spanning the gap. In germline, CDR1 is SGHVS, CDR2 FNYEAQ. The CDR3 is made up of 12 amino acids. In nucleotides, the CDR3 is TGTGCCAGCAGCCCGCCCACCGGGGAGCTGTTTTTT. It encodes CASSPPTGELFF.

The rearrangement joins TRBV11-2 to TRBJ1-2; possibly TRBD1 for D (6 bases). This CDR3 contains 16 residues. Germline V CDR1 and CDR2: SGHAT, FQNNGV. The ends were cut back, 1 base at V and 4 bases at J, with 16 bases in the middle. This chain's CDR3 is CASSLGMTGSGYGYTF. The CDR3 DNA follows: TGTGCCAGCAGCTTAGGCATGACAGGTTCGGGCTATGGCTACACCTTC.

This chain joins TRBV19 and TRBJ2-7; 9 bases line up with TRBD1. Losses at the gene ends were 3 bases for V and 2 bases for J; bases not matched to a gene: 5. CDR1 and CDR2 from the germline V gene are LNHDA and SQIVND (reference sequence). The CDR3 sequence is 15 residues long. CDR3 nucleotide sequence: TGTGCCAGTAGTATTGGTGGGACAGGGACCTACGAGCAGTACTTC. It yields the protein CASSIGGTGTYEQYF.

This rearrangement joins TRBV27 to TRBJ1-2; D is uncertain. The CDR3 is 15 residues long. Between the trimmed V and J ends, which lost 5 bases and 4 bases, there was a span of 17 bases. Germline V gene data show CDR1 as MNHEY and CDR2 as SMNVEV (reference sequence). Written as DNA, the CDR3 is TGTGCCAGCAGTGTGACGGCCTCGAAGGGCTATGGCTACACCTTC. Protein product: CASSVTASKGYGYTF.

This CDR3 is CASSSILGSDEQFF. The CDR3 DNA sequence: TGTGCCAGCAGCTCTATACTAGGGTCGGACGAGCAGTTCTTC. The rearrangement links TRBV13 to TRBJ2-1; D possibly corresponds to TRBD2 (5 bases). Trimming pared 4 bases from V and 10 bases from J, leaving 17 bases between. Germline V CDR1 and CDR2: PRHDT, FYEKMQ (reference sequence). The CDR3 is 14 residues long. Drawing the rest from reference TRBV13 and TRBJ2-1, the complete variable domain is AAGVIQSPRHLIKEKRETATLKCYPIPRHDTVYWYQQGPGQDPQFLISFYEKMQSDKGSIPDRFSAQQFSDYHSELNMSSLELGDSALYFCASSSILGSDEQFFGPGTRLTVL.

With respect to this clone: Mismatch with germline at one junction end may stem from a read error. The genes are TRBV29-1 and TRBJ2-7; 8 bases fit TRBD2. Germline CDR1 is SQVTM and CDR2 is ANQGSEA. The CDR3 sequence is 12 residues long. CDR3 in DNA: TGCAGCGTCTTGCCCGGGACTAGTGAGCAGCACTTC. This gives the protein CSVLPGTSEQHF.

This chain uses TRBV4-2 with TRBJ2-4; the D is unclear. The ends were cut back, 0 bases at V and 0 bases at J, with 9 bases in the middle. Germline V gene lookup returns CDR1 LGHNA and CDR2 YNFKEQ. The CDR3 extends over 16 amino acids. CDR3: CASSQESILAKNIQYF. CDR3 nucleotide sequence: TGTGCCAGCAGCCAAGAGAGTATTCTAGCCAAAAACATTCAGTACTTC.

The V and J genes are TRBV7-2 and TRBJ1-5; no clear D. The V end was cut by 1 base, the J end by 1 base, with 17 bases between. This CDR3 contains 18 residues. Germline CDR1 is SGHTA and CDR2 is FQGNSA. The CDR3 DNA sequence: TGTGCCAGCAGCTTAGAGTCTTCGTGGGCGGAGAGCAATCAGCCCCAGCATTTT. Protein: CASSLESSWAESNQPQHF. The whole variable domain, filled in from reference TRBV7-2 and TRBJ1-5, reads GAGVSQSPSNKVTEKGKDVELRCDPISGHTALYWYRQSLGQGLEFLIYFQGNSAPDKSGLPSDRFSAERTGGSVSTLTIQRTQQEDSAVYLCASSLESSWAESNQPQHFGDGTRLSIL.

CDR3 sequence (DNA): TGTGCCAGTAGTAAGGGACAGGTGGAGACCCAGTACTTC. It specifies CASSKGQVETQYF. The gene calls are TRBV19 and TRBJ2-5; 8 bases are a match to TRBD1. Trimming removed 4 bases from V and 5 bases from J; junction bases left unmatched: 3. The CDR3 runs 13 residues. The germline gives CDR1 LNHDA, CDR2 SQIVND (reference sequence).